The 2 T cell receptor beta chains reported below all come from one sample, sequenced in a study of long-term antiretroviral therapy in people with HIV. Run at survey level, the immunoSEQ assay was version v3.0. Assay: immunoSEQ multiplex PCR; the TCRdb copy retains only in-frame clones and omits some. The sample includes roughly 34,000 clones, more than 75% of them seen just once. Sample: unsorted PBMCs, taken 1.9 years after starting antiretroviral therapy. These receptors all come from a young man with HIV.

This clone was observed once. This chain connects TRBV5-5 to TRBJ1-6, with TRBD1 as a possible D gene (5 bases). V dropped 1 base and J dropped 0 bases, with 8 bases sitting between them. The CDR3 runs to 16 residues. CDR1 and CDR2 (germline): SGHKS, YYEKEE (reference sequence). The CDR3 nucleotides are TGTGCCAGCAGCTTGTTGGACAACTCCTATAATTCACCCCTCCACTTT. As protein: CASSLLDNSYNSPLHF. The entire variable domain, with the rest obtained from reference TRBV5-5 and TRBJ1-6, is as follows: DAGVTQSPTHLIKTRGQQVTLRCSPISGHKSVSWYQQVLGQGPQFIFQYYEKEERGRGNFPDRFSARQFPNYSSELNVNALLLGDSALYLCASSLLDNSYNSPLHFGNGTRLTVT.

V and J are TRBV6-6 and TRBJ2-7; D might be TRBD1 (5 bases). Germline V gene data show CDR1 as MNHNY and CDR2 as SVGAGI (reference sequence). This CDR3 is built from 11 residues. Deletions cut 6 bases from V and 7 bases from J, with 10 bases between. CDR3 sequence: CASSPRDEQYF. In DNA, the CDR3 is TGTGCCAGCAGCCCCAGGGATGAGCAGTACTTC.